A selection of T cell receptor beta chains follows, all from one sample in a study of blood T cells in healthy people across ages. TCRdb re-analysed the 5' RACE reads in MiXCR, keeping a single row per CDR3 protein. Of around 1,600,000 distinct CDR3 sequences listed, roughly two fifths were seen once; the top ten hold roughly 3.7%. Sequenced sample: blood. These receptors originate from a woman aged 18-29 years in good health. The CDR3 runs from the conserved cysteine through the conserved F or W. D genes are given only for firm matches. Some rows have no size entry. The others give once, few or many, or a class for an expanded clone.

V gene: TRBV7-2
D gene: TRBD1
J gene: TRBJ2-5
clone size: few
CDR3 DNA: TGTGCCAGCAGCTTATCCTCGACAGGGCTGCAAGAGACCCAGTACTTC
CDR3 protein: CASSLSSTGLQETQYF

V gene: TRBV18
D gene: .
J gene: TRBJ2-5
clone size: few
CDR3 DNA: TGTGCCAGCTCACCGGCGCAAGAGACCCAGTACTTC
CDR3 protein: CASSPAQETQYF

V gene: TRBV4-3
D gene: .
J gene: TRBJ2-1
clone size: .
CDR3 DNA: TGCGCCAGCAGCCAAGATATGGCGACCTACAATGAGCAGTTCTTC
CDR3 protein: CASSQDMATYNEQFF

V gene: TRBV10-2
D gene: TRBD1
J gene: TRBJ2-3
clone size: .
CDR3 DNA: TGCGCCAGCAGTGAGGGGACAGGGGGTCGAGATACGCAGTATTTT
CDR3 protein: CASSEGTGGRDTQYF

V gene: TRBV11-1
D gene: .
J gene: TRBJ2-7
clone size: many
CDR3 DNA: TGTGCCAGCAGCCTGGACATATCCTACGAGCAGTACTTC
CDR3 protein: CASSLDISYEQYF

V gene: TRBV4-2
D gene: .
J gene: TRBJ1-2
clone size: .
CDR3 DNA: TGTGCCAGCAGCACGCGCATTCAGGGGAGGCGGGCTAACTATGGCTACACCTTC
CDR3 protein: CASSTRIQGRRANYGYTF

V gene: TRBV20-1
D gene: .
J gene: TRBJ1-5
clone size: .
CDR3 DNA: TGCAGTGCTAGCAGGCAGATTAATCAGCCCCAGCATTTT
CDR3 protein: CSASRQINQPQHF

V gene: TRBV20-1
D gene: TRBD2
J gene: TRBJ2-3
clone size: few
CDR3 DNA: TGCAGTGCTAGAATCTTCGGGACTAGCGGGCTGTACACAGATACGCAGTATTTT
CDR3 protein: CSARIFGTSGLYTDTQYF

V gene: TRBV4-1
D gene: TRBD1
J gene: TRBJ1-2
clone size: .
CDR3 DNA: TGCGCCAGCAGCCAACAGGACAGGGATTATGGCTACACCTTC
CDR3 protein: CASSQQDRDYGYTF

V gene: TRBV5-5
D gene: .
J gene: TRBJ1-6
clone size: few
CDR3 DNA: TGTGCCAGCAGCCATAGAGGGGCGGATAATTCACCCCCCCACTTT
CDR3 protein: CASSHRGADNSPPHF

V gene: TRBV4-3
D gene: .
J gene: TRBJ2-2
clone size: .
CDR3 DNA: TGCGCCAGCAGCCCTCTCAGGACAGCTAACACCGGGGAGCTGTTTTTT
CDR3 protein: CASSPLRTANTGELFF

V gene: TRBV5-1
D gene: .
J gene: TRBJ2-2
clone size: .
CDR3 DNA: TGCGCCAGCAGCCCTTGGCTTAACGACGGGGAGCTGTTTTTT
CDR3 protein: CASSPWLNDGELFF

V gene: TRBV20-1
D gene: .
J gene: TRBJ1-2
clone size: .
CDR3 DNA: TGCAGTGCTAGATCCACTGGGGTCTTGCCTGGCTACACCTTC
CDR3 protein: CSARSTGVLPGYTF

V gene: TRBV5-1
D gene: TRBD2
J gene: TRBJ2-5
clone size: .
CDR3 DNA: TGCGCCAGCAGCGTACTAGCGGAGGGTGAGACCCAGTACTTC
CDR3 protein: CASSVLAEGETQYF

V gene: TRBV12-3/TRBV12-4
D gene: .
J gene: TRBJ1-5
clone size: .
CDR3 DNA: TGTGCCAGCACCGTAGGGAGATTCCAGCCCCAGCATTTT
CDR3 protein: CASTVGRFQPQHF